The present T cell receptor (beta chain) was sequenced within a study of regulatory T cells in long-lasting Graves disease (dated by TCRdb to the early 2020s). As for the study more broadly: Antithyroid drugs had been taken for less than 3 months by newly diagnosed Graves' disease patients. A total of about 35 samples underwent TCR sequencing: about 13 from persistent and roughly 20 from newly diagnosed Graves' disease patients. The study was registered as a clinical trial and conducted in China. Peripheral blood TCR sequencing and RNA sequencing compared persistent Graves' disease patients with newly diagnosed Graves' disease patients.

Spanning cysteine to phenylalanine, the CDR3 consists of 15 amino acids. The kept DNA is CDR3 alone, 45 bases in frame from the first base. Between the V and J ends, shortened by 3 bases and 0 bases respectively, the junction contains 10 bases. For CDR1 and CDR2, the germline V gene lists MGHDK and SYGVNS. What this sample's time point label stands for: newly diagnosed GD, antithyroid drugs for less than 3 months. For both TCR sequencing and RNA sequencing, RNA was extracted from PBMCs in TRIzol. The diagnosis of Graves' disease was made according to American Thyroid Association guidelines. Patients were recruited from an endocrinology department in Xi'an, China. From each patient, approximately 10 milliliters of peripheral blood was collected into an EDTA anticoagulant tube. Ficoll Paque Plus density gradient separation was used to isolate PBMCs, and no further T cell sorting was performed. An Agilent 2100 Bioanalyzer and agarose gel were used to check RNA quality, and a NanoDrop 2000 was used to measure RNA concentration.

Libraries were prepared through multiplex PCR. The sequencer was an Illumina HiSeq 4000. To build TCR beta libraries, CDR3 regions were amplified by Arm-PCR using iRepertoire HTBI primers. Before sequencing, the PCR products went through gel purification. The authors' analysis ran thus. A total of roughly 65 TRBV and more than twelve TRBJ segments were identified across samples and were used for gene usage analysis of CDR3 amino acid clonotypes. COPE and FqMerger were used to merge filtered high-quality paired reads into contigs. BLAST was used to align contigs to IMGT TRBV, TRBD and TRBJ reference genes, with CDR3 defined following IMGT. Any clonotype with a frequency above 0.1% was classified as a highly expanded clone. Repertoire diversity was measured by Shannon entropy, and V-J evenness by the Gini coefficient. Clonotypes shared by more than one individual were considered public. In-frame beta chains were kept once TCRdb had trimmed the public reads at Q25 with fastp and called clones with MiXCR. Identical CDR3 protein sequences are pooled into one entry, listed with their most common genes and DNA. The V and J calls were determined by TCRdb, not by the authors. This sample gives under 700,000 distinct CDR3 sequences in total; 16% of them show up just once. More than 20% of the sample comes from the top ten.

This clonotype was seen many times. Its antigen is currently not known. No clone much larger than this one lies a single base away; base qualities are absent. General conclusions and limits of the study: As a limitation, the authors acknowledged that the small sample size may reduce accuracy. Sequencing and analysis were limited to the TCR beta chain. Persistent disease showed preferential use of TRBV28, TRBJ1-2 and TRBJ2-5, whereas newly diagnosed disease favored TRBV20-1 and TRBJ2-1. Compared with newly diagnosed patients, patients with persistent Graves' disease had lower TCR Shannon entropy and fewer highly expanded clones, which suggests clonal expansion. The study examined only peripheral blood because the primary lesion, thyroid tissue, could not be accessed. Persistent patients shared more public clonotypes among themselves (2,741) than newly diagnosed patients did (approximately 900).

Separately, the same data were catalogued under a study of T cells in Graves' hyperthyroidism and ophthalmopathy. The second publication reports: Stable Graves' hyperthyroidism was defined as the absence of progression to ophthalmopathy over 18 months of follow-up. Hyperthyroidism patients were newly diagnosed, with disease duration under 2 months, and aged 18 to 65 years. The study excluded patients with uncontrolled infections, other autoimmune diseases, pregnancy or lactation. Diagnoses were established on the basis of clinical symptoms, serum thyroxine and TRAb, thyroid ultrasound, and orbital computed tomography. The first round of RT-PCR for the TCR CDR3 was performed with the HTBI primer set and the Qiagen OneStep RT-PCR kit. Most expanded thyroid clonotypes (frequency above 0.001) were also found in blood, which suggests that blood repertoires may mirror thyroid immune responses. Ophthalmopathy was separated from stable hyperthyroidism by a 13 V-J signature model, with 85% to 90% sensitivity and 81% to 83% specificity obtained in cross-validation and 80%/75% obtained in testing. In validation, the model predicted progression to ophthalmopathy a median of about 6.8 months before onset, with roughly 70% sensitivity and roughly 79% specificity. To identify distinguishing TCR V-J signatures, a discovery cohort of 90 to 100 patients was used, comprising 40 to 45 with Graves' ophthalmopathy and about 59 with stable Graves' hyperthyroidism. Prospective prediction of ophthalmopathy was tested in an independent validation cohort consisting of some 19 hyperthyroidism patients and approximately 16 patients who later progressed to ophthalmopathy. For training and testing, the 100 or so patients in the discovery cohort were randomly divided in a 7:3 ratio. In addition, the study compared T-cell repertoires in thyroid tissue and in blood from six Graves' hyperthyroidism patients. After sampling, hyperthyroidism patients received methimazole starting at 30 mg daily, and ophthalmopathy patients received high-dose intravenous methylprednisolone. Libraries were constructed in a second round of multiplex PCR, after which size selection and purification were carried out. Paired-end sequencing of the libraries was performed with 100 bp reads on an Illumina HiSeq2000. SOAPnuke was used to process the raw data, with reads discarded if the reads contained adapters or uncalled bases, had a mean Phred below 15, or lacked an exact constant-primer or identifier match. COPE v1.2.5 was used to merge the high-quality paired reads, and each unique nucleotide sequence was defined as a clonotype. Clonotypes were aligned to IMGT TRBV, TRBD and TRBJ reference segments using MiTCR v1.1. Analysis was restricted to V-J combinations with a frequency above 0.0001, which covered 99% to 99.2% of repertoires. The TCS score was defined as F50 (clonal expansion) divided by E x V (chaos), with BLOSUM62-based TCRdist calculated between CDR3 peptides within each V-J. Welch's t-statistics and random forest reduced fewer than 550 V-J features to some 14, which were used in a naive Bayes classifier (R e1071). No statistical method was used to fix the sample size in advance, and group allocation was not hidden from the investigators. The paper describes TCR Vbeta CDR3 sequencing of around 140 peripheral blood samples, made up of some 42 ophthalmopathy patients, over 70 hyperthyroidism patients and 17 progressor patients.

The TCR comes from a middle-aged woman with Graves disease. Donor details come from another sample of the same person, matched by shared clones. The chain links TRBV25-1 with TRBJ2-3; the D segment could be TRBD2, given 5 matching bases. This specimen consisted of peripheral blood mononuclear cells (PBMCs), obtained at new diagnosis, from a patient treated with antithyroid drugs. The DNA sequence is TGTGCCAGCAGTGAGGCAGGACTTAGCACAGATACGCAGTATTTT. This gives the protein CASSEAGLSTDTQYF.